These 24 T cell receptor beta chains were all obtained from the same sample, sequenced in a study of Graves' ophthalmopathy and Graves' hyperthyroidism. CDR3 regions of TCR beta were amplified from RNA transcripts. RT-PCR in the first round used HTBI primers; a second-round multiplex PCR followed. TCRdb ran MiXCR on the multiplex PCR reads and lists one entry per CDR3 protein. The table records 400,000 to 450,000 distinct CDR3 sequences, under 25% of them present only once. Input material: peripheral blood. The receptors shown here come from a woman aged 18-29 years with stable Graves' hyperthyroidism.

This clonotype occurred a few times. V usage is TRBV28 and J usage is TRBJ2-2, with 10 bases aligning to TRBD2. V trimming: 5 bases; J trimming: 5 bases; junction bases outside the gene matches: 8. The CDR3 sequence is 16 residues long. The germline CDR1 and CDR2 sequences are MDHEN and SYDVKM. The CDR3 nucleotides are TGTGCCAGCAGTACAGCTAGCGGGAGACGAACCGGGGAGCTGTTTTTT. This gives the protein CASSTASGRRTGELFF.

This clonotype was counted ten times or more. V is TRBV11-2 and J is TRBJ2-7; 9 nucleotides align to TRBD1. The CDR3 extends over 16 amino acids. V lost 0 bases and J lost 2; bases outside the gene matches: 5. The germline gives CDR1 SGHAT, CDR2 FQNNGV. The CDR3 bases are TGTGCCAGCAGCTTAGATCAAGGACAGGGGACCTACGAGCAGTACTTC. Protein product: CASSLDQGQGTYEQYF.

This chain links TRBV12-3 or TRBV12-4 with TRBJ2-7; D remains unclear. The ends were cut back, 4 bases at V and 9 bases at J, with 19 bases in the middle. The CDR3 loop spans 14 amino acids. This chain's CDR3 is CASSYSLGVDRQYF. The CDR3 coding sequence is TGTGCCAGCAGTTACTCTCTTGGGGTAGACCGGCAGTACTTC.

The chain carries TRBV7-2 and TRBJ2-3; a possible D gene is TRBD2 (6 bases). The CDR3 loop spans 13 amino acids. The ends were cut back, 1 base at V and 6 bases at J, with 8 bases in the middle. Germline-derived CDR1 and CDR2 are SGHTA and FQGNSA. CDR3 coding DNA: TGTGCCAGCAGCTTAGGACTAGAGGATACGCAGTATTTT. Encoded protein: CASSLGLEDTQYF. Based on the CDR3 plus reference TRBV7-2 and TRBJ2-3, the full variable domain is GAGVSQSPSNKVTEKGKDVELRCDPISGHTALYWYRQSLGQGLEFLIYFQGNSAPDKSGLPSDRFSAERTGGSVSTLTIQRTQQEDSAVYLCASSLGLEDTQYFGPGTRLTVL.

This clonotype was counted at least ten times. The V and J genes are TRBV7-9 and TRBJ2-2, with D unresolved. Between the trimmed V and J ends, which lost 1 base and 6 bases, there was a span of 9 bases. The CDR3 loop spans 14 amino acids. Germline CDR1 reads SEHNR; CDR2 reads FQNEAQ (reference sequence). As DNA, the CDR3 is TGTGCCAGCAGCTTAGAGTATGCGGCCGGGGAGCTGTTTTTT. Protein sequence: CASSLEYAAGELFF. Based on the CDR3 plus reference TRBV7-9 and TRBJ2-2, the full variable domain is DTGVSQNPRHKITKRGQNVTFRCDPISEHNRLYWYRQTLGQGPEFLTYFQNEAQLEKSRLLSDRFSAERPKGSFSTLEIQRTEQGDSAMYLCASSLEYAAGELFFGEGSRLTVL.

This clonotype showed up many times. V gene TRBV2 combines with J gene TRBJ2-7; 7 bases are shared with TRBD1. Germline V gene sequence: CDR1 SNHLY, CDR2 FYNNEI. The CDR3 runs 15 residues. With 5 bases clipped from V and 0 bases from J, the junction kept 7 bases outside the gene matches. The CDR3 loop is CASSNLGQSSYEQYF. The CDR3 region has the DNA TGTGCCAGCAGTAACCTGGGACAGAGCTCCTACGAGCAGTACTTC.

The chain carries TRBV12-3 or TRBV12-4 and TRBJ1-1; no definite D call. The length of the CDR3 is 16 residues. The germline V and J ends were trimmed by 6 bases and 1 base, with 18 bases remaining between them. In nucleotides, the CDR3 is TGTGCCAGCAGCGACCCACGGGTCAGAGGGAACACTGAAGCTTTCTTT. It codes for CASSDPRVRGNTEAFF.

The table lists this clonotype with many counts. The rearrangement uses TRBV4-2 and TRBJ1-2, with TRBD1 matching 8 bases. This CDR3 is built from 14 residues. CDR1 LGHNA and CDR2 YNFKEQ come from the germline V gene. The trim removed 4 bases at V and 3 bases at J, leaving 4 bases unmatched. The CDR3 DNA follows: TGTGCCAGCAGCCGGCCGGACAGGGACTATGGCTACACCTTC. This translates into CASSRPDRDYGYTF.

This clonotype came up many times. The rearrangement joins TRBV9 to TRBJ1-6, with TRBD1 identical over 8 bases. The V gene end was trimmed by 3 bases and the J gene end by 10 bases; junction bases not matched to a gene: 12. This CDR3 is 16 amino acids long. In germline, CDR1 is SGDLS, CDR2 YYNGEE. CDR3 DNA sequence: TGTGCCAGCAGCGGCAGAAAGACAGGGGAGGAATCACCCCTCCACTTT. Translated: CASSGRKTGEESPLHF.

The table lists this clonotype with many counts. CDR3 DNA sequence: TGTGCCAGCAGTGAATGGCGGACGGAGGGTAGCGGCTACACCTTC. As protein: CASSEWRTEGSGYTF. V and J are TRBV25-1 and TRBJ1-2; D uncertain. Germline CDR1 and CDR2: MGHDK and SYGVNS. This CDR3 has 15 residues. The ends were cut back, 1 base at V and 8 bases at J, with 17 bases in the middle.

The chain employs TRBV19 and TRBJ1-5; a weak D match, TRBD1 (5 bases). V was clipped by 8 bases and J by 5 bases, with 13 bases between them. The germline CDR1 and CDR2 sequences are LNHDA and SQIVND (reference sequence). This CDR3 spans 13 amino acids. As DNA, the CDR3 is TGTGCCAGTGGAGGGACCGCGGATCAGCCCCAGCATTTT. This translates into CASGGTADQPQHF.

The chain links TRBV20-1 to TRBJ2-5; 8 nucleotides align to TRBD2. CDR3 length: 15 residues. Germline V CDR1 and CDR2: DFQATT, SNEGSKA (reference sequence). The trim removed 5 bases at V and 4 bases at J, leaving 12 bases unmatched. The CDR3 nucleotides read TGCAGTGCTGGACTGCGGGGGGCCTGGGGAGAGACCCAGTACTTC. It specifies CSAGLRGAWGETQYF.

This clonotype was observed many times. The chain joins TRBV19 to TRBJ1-1, with D possibly being TRBD1 (5 bases). Per germline, CDR1 LNHDA and CDR2 SQIVND (reference sequence). There are 13 residues in the CDR3. Trimming shortened V by 3 bases and J by 5 bases, and 10 bases separated the two germline ends. The CDR3 spells CASSIQGGTEAFF. The CDR3 nucleotides read TGTGCCAGTAGTATCCAGGGTGGGACTGAAGCTTTCTTT.

The DNA for the CDR3 is TGTGCCAGCAGTGAAAGGACAGGGGAAGAGACCCAGTACTTC. Its translation is CASSERTGEETQYF. J is TRBJ2-5 and V is TRBV2, with 9 positions matching TRBD1. With V trimmed by 2 bases and J by 3 bases, 1 base remained unmatched. The V gene's germline CDR1 is SNHLY and CDR2 FYNNEI. The CDR3 is 14 residues long.

This clonotype was counted at least ten times. The rearrangement uses TRBV24-1 and TRBJ2-2; D is possibly TRBD1 (7 bases). CDR1 is KGHDR and CDR2 is SFDVKD in the germline V gene. The CDR3 covers 14 residues. With 4 bases removed from V and 6 bases from J, the gap between germline ends came to 11 bases. Here the CDR3 DNA reads TGTGCCACCAGTGACGCAGGGGGGTCCGGGGAGCTGTTTTTT. Translation gives CATSDAGGSGELFF.

This clonotype was observed at least ten times. The junction differs from germline at one of its ends, possibly a read error. The rearrangement joins TRBV2 to TRBJ2-4; D is uncertain. Germline-derived CDR1 and CDR2 are SNHLY and FYNNEI. The CDR3 is 15 residues long. Written as DNA, the CDR3 is TGTGCCAGCACTCGGCGCGGCAGCGAGGAAAACATTAAGTACTTC. Its protein product is CASTRRGSEENIKYF.

This clonotype was seen many times. This sequence joins TRBV6-1 and TRBJ1-2, with D hard to call. Germline V CDR1 and CDR2: MNHNS, SASEGT. The CDR3 sequence is 15 residues long. The V gene lost 6 bases and the J gene lost 0 bases, with 14 bases spanning the gap. This chain's CDR3 is CASRNPADPNYGYTF. DNA for the CDR3: TGTGCCAGCAGGAACCCCGCCGACCCTAACTATGGCTACACCTTC.

The table lists this clonotype with many counts. The rearrangement links TRBV12-3 or TRBV12-4 to TRBJ1-1; possibly TRBD1 for D (6 bases). Trimming removed 1 base from V and 5 bases from J, with 11 bases in between. The CDR3 has 14 residues. Here the CDR3 DNA reads TGTGCCAGCAGTTTAGGACAGGCTTCGACTGAAGCTTTCTTT. It yields the protein CASSLGQASTEAFF.

The chain has TRBV13 and TRBJ2-7, with TRBD2 matching over 15 bases. Trimming cost V 5 bases and J 5 bases; bases outside gene matches: 19. In germline, CDR1 is PRHDT, CDR2 FYEKMQ (reference sequence). This CDR3 region has 20 residues. In nucleotides, the CDR3 is TGTGCCAGCAGCCCCGGACTAGCGGGAGGGCCATGGGTTGTTCGAGACGAGCAGTACTTC. This sequence encodes CASSPGLAGGPWVVRDEQYF.

At least ten counts were recorded for this clonotype. V and J are TRBV14 and TRBJ2-7; no definite D call. The CDR3 runs to 13 residues. Germline V gene data show CDR1 as SGHDN and CDR2 as FVKESK. The V end was cut by 0 bases, the J end by 4 bases, with 7 bases between. CDR3 residues: CASSQDPDYEQYF. CDR3 DNA sequence: TGTGCCAGCAGCCAAGATCCTGATTACGAGCAGTACTTC.

A remark on this clonotype: A much larger clone is a single base away; this may be a read error. The V gene is TRBV30, the J gene TRBJ1-5; D gene unclear. Looked up from germline, CDR1 is GTSNPN and CDR2 is SVGIG (reference sequence). Trimming left V 5 bases short and J 3 bases short, with 14 bases between. This CDR3 is 14 amino acids long. CDR3 sequence: CAWGDELNNQPQHF. The CDR3 DNA is TGTGCCTGGGGTGATGAACTGAACAATCAGCCCCAGCATTTT. The full variable domain, with the rest looked up from reference TRBV30 and TRBJ1-5, is SQTIHQWPATLVQPVGSPLSLECTVEGTSNPNLYWYRQAAGRGLQLLFYSVGIGQISSEVPQNLSASRPQDRQFILSSKKLLLSDSGFYLCAWGDELNNQPQHFGDGTRLSIL.

Regarding this clonotype: A much larger clone sits a single nucleotide away, making a read error possible. The rearrangement uses TRBV12-5 and TRBJ2-2; 7 nucleotides agree with TRBD1. This CDR3 has 15 amino acids. CDR1 and CDR2 from the germline V gene are LGHNT and FRNRAP. Written as DNA, the CDR3 is TGTGCTAGTGGCCTAGGACAGGCGAACACCGGGGAGCTGTGTTTT. Its protein is CASGLGQANTGELCF.

This clonotype came up many times. This rearrangement joins TRBV4-1 to TRBJ2-5; D may be TRBD2 (5 bases). The V gene lost 1 base and the J gene lost 4 bases, with 13 bases spanning the gap. The germline V gene has CDR1 MGHRA and CDR2 YSYEKL. There are 15 residues in the CDR3. CDR3 nucleotides: TGCGCCAGCAGCCAAGTCCCGGGGTGGAGAGAGACCCAGTACTTC. Protein: CASSQVPGWRETQYF.

This clonotype was found many times. CDR3 residues: CASSRQFENGYTF. The DNA for the CDR3 is TGTGCCAGCAGCCGACAGTTCGAAAATGGCTACACCTTC. V usage is TRBV7-8 and J usage is TRBJ1-2; possible D gene TRBD1, 5 bases. Germline CDR1 is SGHVS and CDR2 is FQNEAQ. The CDR3 is made up of 13 amino acids. Trimming took off 5 bases at V and 6 bases at J, with 13 bases between the two ends.